This T cell receptor (beta chain) was identified during a study of shared clonotypes between healthy human individuals. This clone came up once. The junction and the germline gene differ at one end; a read error may be behind it. The method was immunoSEQ multiplex PCR; TCRdb's version includes in-frame clones alone and lacks a portion of them. Altogether 450,000 to 500,000 clones are present, around 80% being singletons, with the ten largest covering 12%. The source is a middle-aged woman in good health. Some clones in this sample may be carry-over from other donors' samples. Sequencing input: PBMCs.

The CDR3 protein is CASVLGVNKNIQYF. The CDR3 nucleotides read TGTGCTAGTGTTTTGGGGGTCAACAAAAACATTCAGTACTTC. V and J are TRBV12-5 and TRBJ2-4, with D perhaps given as TRBD1 or TRBD2 (5 bases each). The CDR3 spans 14 residues. Germline CDR1 is LGHNT and CDR2 is FRNRAP. The entire variable domain, with the rest obtained from reference TRBV12-5 and TRBJ2-4, is as follows: DARVTQTPRHKVTEMGQEVTMRCQPILGHNTVFWYRQTMMQGLELLAYFRNRAPLDDSGMPKDRFSAEMPDATLATLKIQPSEPRDSAVYFCASVLGVNKNIQYFGAGTRLSVL.